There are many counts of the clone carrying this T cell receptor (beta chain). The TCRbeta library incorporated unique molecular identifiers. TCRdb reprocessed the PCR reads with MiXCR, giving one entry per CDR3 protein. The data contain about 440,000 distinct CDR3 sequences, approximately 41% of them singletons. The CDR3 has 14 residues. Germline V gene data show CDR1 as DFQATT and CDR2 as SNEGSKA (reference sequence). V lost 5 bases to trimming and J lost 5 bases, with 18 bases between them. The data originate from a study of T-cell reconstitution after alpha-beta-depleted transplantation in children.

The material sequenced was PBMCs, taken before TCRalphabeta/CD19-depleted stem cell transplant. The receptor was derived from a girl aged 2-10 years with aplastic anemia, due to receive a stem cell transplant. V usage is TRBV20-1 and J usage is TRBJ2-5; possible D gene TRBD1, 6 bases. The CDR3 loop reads CSARPTGIRETQYF. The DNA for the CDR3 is TGCAGTGCTCGCCCTACAGGGATTCGGGAGACCCAGTACTTC.